These 28 T cell receptor beta chains share one sample of origin, sequenced in a study of T cell responses to AZD1222 COVID-19 vaccine. Data came from immunoSEQ multiplex PCR; TCRdb stores just in-frame clones and leaves some out. Of approximately 77,000 clones in the sample, 75% to 90% were seen once. The sample in question was peripheral blood, obtained 28 days after the second AZD1222 dose. The receptor source for this set is an adult who received the AZD1222 COVID-19 vaccine.

This clone was observed at least ten times. This chain links TRBV9 with TRBJ2-5, with unresolved D. The CDR3 is 14 amino acids. With 0 bases removed from V and 5 bases from J, the gap between germline ends came to 11 bases. Germline V gene data show CDR1 as SGDLS and CDR2 as YYNGEE. This chain's CDR3 is CASSVGPTRETQYF. The CDR3 DNA is TGTGCCAGCAGCGTAGGACCGACCCGTGAGACCCAGTACTTC.

The chain combines TRBV18 with TRBJ2-3; D ambiguous. This CDR3 is 14 amino acids long. Trimming removed 6 bases from V and 2 bases from J, with 12 bases in between. Germline V lookup: CDR1 KGHSH, CDR2 LQKENI. The DNA for the CDR3 is TGTGCCAGCTCCCAAAGGGCGTCCACAGATACGCAGTATTTT. It is translated as CASSQRASTDTQYF.

The chain joins TRBV7-9 to TRBJ2-3; 12 bases are shared with TRBD2. Germline V CDR1 and CDR2: SEHNR, FQNEAQ (reference sequence). This CDR3 spans 18 amino acids. V shed 5 bases, J shed 1 base, and the junction held 10 bases outside the gene matches. Here the CDR3 DNA reads TGTGCCAGCAGCCTACTTCTAGCGGGGGGGCCGGGCACAGATACGCAGTATTTT. Amino acid sequence: CASSLLLAGGPGTDTQYF.

This rearrangement joins TRBV5-1 to TRBJ2-3; 9 nucleotides align to TRBD2. The CDR3 sequence is 15 residues long. Germline-derived CDR1 and CDR2 are SGHRS and YFSETQ. J lost 5 bases, V lost 2 bases, and 6 bases had no gene match. The CDR3 region is CASSLKREVGDTQYF. DNA for the CDR3: TGCGCCAGCAGCTTAAAGCGGGAGGTTGGAGATACGCAGTATTTT.

The rearrangement uses TRBV5-1 and TRBJ2-2; D gene unclear. V dropped 6 bases and J dropped 5 bases, with 14 bases sitting between them. Per the germline V gene, CDR1 is SGHRS and CDR2 is YFSETQ. CDR3 length equals 14 residues. The CDR3 region has the DNA TGCGCCAGCACCAGTAGAGGCGTGACCGGGGAGCTGTTTTTT. Translation gives CASTSRGVTGELFF.

The V gene is TRBV7-2, the J gene TRBJ1-6; no reliable D call. Germline lookup yields CDR1 SGHTA and CDR2 FQGNSA. V was pared by 4 bases and J by 5 bases, with 12 bases between. The CDR3 covers 15 residues. DNA for the CDR3: TGTGCCAGCAGCTCTCGCCCCGGGGATAATTCACCCCTCCACTTT. Translation: CASSSRPGDNSPLHF.

The V gene is TRBV6-1, the J gene TRBJ1-4; a weak D match, TRBD1 (5 bases). The CDR3 is 14 amino acids. V lost 3 bases, J lost 5 bases, and 10 bases lay in between. Germline V gene lookup returns CDR1 MNHNS and CDR2 SASEGT. The CDR3 nucleotides are TGTGCCAGCAGTGAGGGGCCTGTGAATGAAAAACTGTTTTTT. Translating it yields CASSEGPVNEKLFF.

V and J are TRBV12-5 and TRBJ1-1; D may be TRBD1 (6 bases). V lost 0 bases and J lost 8, with 10 bases in between. CDR3 size: 13 residues. Germline CDR1 is LGHNT and CDR2 is FRNRAP. The CDR3 nucleotides are TGTGCTAGTGGTTTGGTCGGGCAGGGGGAAGCTTTCTTT. Amino acid sequence: CASGLVGQGEAFF.

This rearrangement joins TRBV6-2 or TRBV6-3 to TRBJ2-1, with TRBD2 matching 10 bases. This CDR3 contains 15 residues. Germline lookup yields CDR1 MNHEY and CDR2 SVGEGT. The V segment lost 6 bases and the J segment 3 bases; nucleotides outside the gene matches: 5. For the CDR3, the DNA is TGTGCCAGCAGCACGACTAGCGGGCGCTACAATGAGCAGTTCTTC. This encodes CASSTTSGRYNEQFF.

The chain employs TRBV20-1 and TRBJ2-7; perhaps TRBD1 as D (6 bases). Germline CDR1 is DFQATT and CDR2 is SNEGSKA (reference sequence). V lost 5 bases, J lost 3 bases, and 8 bases lay in between. The CDR3 loop spans 11 amino acids. Here the CDR3 reads CSAGQNYEQYF. As DNA, the CDR3 is TGCAGTGCTGGACAGAACTACGAGCAGTACTTC.

V and J are TRBV19 and TRBJ2-5; the match to TRBD1 covers 11 bases. The germline gives CDR1 LNHDA, CDR2 SQIVND (reference sequence). V trimming: 5 bases; J trimming: 4 bases; junction bases outside the gene matches: 0. This CDR3 has 13 amino acids. The CDR3 DNA follows: TGTGCCAGTAGTGGGACAGGGGGAGAGACCCAGTACTTC. It encodes CASSGTGGETQYF.

This chain's CDR3 is CASSSRQGVLHF. The DNA of the CDR3 is TGTGCCAGCAGCTCAAGACAGGGGGTTCTCCACTTT. This chain uses TRBV7-2 with TRBJ1-6; TRBD1 matches 9 bases. J was trimmed by 16 bases and V by 4 bases; bases with no gene match: 5. CDR3 size: 12 residues. Germline lookup yields CDR1 SGHTA and CDR2 FQGNSA. Full variable domain (rest looked up from reference TRBV7-2 and TRBJ1-6): GAGVSQSPSNKVTEKGKDVELRCDPISGHTALYWYRQSLGQGLEFLIYFQGNSAPDKSGLPSDRFSAERTGGSVSTLTIQRTQQEDSAVYLCASSSRQGVLHFGNGTRLTVT.

The chain employs TRBV6-5 and TRBJ1-2, with 10 bases fitting TRBD1. Losses at the gene ends were 4 bases for V and 7 bases for J; bases not matched to a gene: 3. Per the germline V gene, CDR1 is MNHEY and CDR2 is SVGAGI. This CDR3 is 13 amino acids long. The CDR3 DNA sequence: TGTGCCAGCAGTTTGACAGGGGGCGGTGGCTACACCTTC. Amino acid sequence: CASSLTGGGGYTF.

This sequence joins TRBV28 and TRBJ1-4; D is uncertain. Deletions cut 7 bases from V and 0 bases from J, with 12 bases between. Germline V gives CDR1 MDHEN, CDR2 SYDVKM. CDR3 length: 15 amino acids. The CDR3 loop reads CASTEGPATNEKLFF. The CDR3 bases are TGTGCCAGCACCGAAGGGCCGGCAACTAATGAAAAACTGTTTTTT.

This clone came up a few times. The chain carries TRBV4-1 and TRBJ2-3; 9 bases agree with TRBD1. V shed 4 bases and J 3 bases; nucleotides not matched to a gene: 5. Germline V gene sequence: CDR1 MGHRA, CDR2 YSYEKL. The CDR3 is made up of 15 amino acids. The CDR3 DNA reads as TGCGCCAGCAGCCTGGGACAGGGTGGTACAGATACGCAGTATTTT. Translating gives CASSLGQGGTDTQYF.

The CDR3 spells CASSLGRTDSPLHF. The CDR3 nucleotides read TGTGCCAGCAGCTTGGGCAGAACGGATTCACCCCTCCACTTT. This chain joins TRBV5-6 and TRBJ1-6; no definite D call. The CDR3 runs 14 residues. Germline V lookup: CDR1 SGHDT, CDR2 YYEEEE. Trimming took off 0 bases at V and 8 bases at J, with 9 bases between the two ends. Complete variable domain (other parts from reference TRBV5-6 and TRBJ1-6): DAGVTQSPTHLIKTRGQQVTLRCSPKSGHDTVSWYQQALGQGPQFIFQYYEEEERQRGNFPDRFSGHQFPNYSSELNVNALLLGDSALYLCASSLGRTDSPLHFGNGTRLTVT.

This chain links TRBV5-1 with TRBJ2-2; the match to TRBD2 covers 15 bases. This CDR3 comprises 19 residues. The junction had 6 bases not matched to a gene; V was cut back by 0 bases and J by 3 bases. Germline CDR1 and CDR2: SGHRS and YFSETQ. This CDR3 is CASSLARTSGGADTGELFF. The DNA for the CDR3 is TGCGCCAGCAGCTTGGCCCGGACTAGCGGGGGGGCCGACACCGGGGAGCTGTTTTTT.

The sample holds one count of this clone. This chain links TRBV7-3 with TRBJ1-1; maybe TRBD1 (5 bases). Trimming removed 5 bases at V and 2 bases at J, with 15 bases between. The CDR3 length is 15 residues. The germline V gene encodes CDR1 SGHTA and CDR2 FQGTGA. CDR3 sequence reads: CASSAGPLPNTEAFF. CDR3 coding DNA: TGTGCCAGCAGCGCGGGGCCTCTTCCTAACACTGAAGCTTTCTTT.

The chain links TRBV7-9 to TRBJ1-5; perhaps TRBD1 as D (5 bases). This CDR3 has 15 amino acids. V shed 5 bases and J shed 3 bases, with 14 bases lying between them. CDR1 SEHNR and CDR2 FQNEAQ come from the germline V gene (reference sequence). CDR3 protein: CASSAAGRDNQPQHF. CDR3 nucleotides: TGTGCCAGCAGCGCAGCGGGACGGGACAATCAGCCCCAGCATTTT.

The CDR3 is CASRPQGLSSNYGYTF. CDR3 bases: TGTGCCAGCAGACCCCAGGGGCTCTCGTCTAACTATGGCTACACCTTC. The chain uses TRBV6-4 and TRBJ1-2; a possible D gene is TRBD1 (6 bases). The germline V gene has CDR1 MRHNA and CDR2 SNTAGT. The CDR3 has 16 residues. Trimming pared 6 bases from V and 0 bases from J, leaving 17 bases between.

The chain has TRBV2 and TRBJ2-7; 9 nucleotides agree with TRBD2. The ends lost 1 base at V and 3 bases at J; junction bases unmatched: 1. Germline values: CDR1 SNHLY, CDR2 FYNNEI. The CDR3 is made up of 14 amino acids. In DNA form, the CDR3 reads TGTGCCAGCAGTGAAGGACTAGCGGACTACGAGCAGTACTTC. Translation: CASSEGLADYEQYF.

The chain links TRBV5-6 to TRBJ1-1; D is unclear. The CDR3 runs to 13 residues. Trimming took off 4 bases at V and 2 bases at J, with 9 bases between the two ends. From germline, CDR1 is SGHDT and CDR2 YYEEEE. Here the CDR3 reads CASSDGPNTEAFF. The CDR3 DNA sequence: TGTGCCAGCAGCGATGGGCCCAACACTGAAGCTTTCTTT.

CDR3 nucleotide sequence: TGTGCCAGTAGGACAAGCCACTCTGGGGCCAACGTCCTGACTTTC. Translated: CASRTSHSGANVLTF. V gene TRBV19 combines with J gene TRBJ2-6; no clear D. This CDR3 region has 15 residues. Trimming took 6 bases from V and 0 from J, leaving 9 bases between them. CDR1 and CDR2 from the germline V gene are LNHDA and SQIVND (reference sequence). Together with reference TRBV19 and TRBJ2-6, the CDR3 gives the full variable domain: DGGITQSPKYLFRKEGQNVTLSCEQNLNHDAMYWYRQDPGQGLRLIYYSQIVNDFQKGDIAEGYSVSREKKESFPLTVTSAQKNPTAFYLCASRTSHSGANVLTFGAGSRLTVL.

J is TRBJ1-1 and V is TRBV11-1; no clear D gene. The germline V gene has CDR1 SGHAT and CDR2 FQDESV (reference sequence). This CDR3 is built from 12 residues. Trimming removed 2 bases from V and 1 base from J, with 2 bases in between. This chain's CDR3 is CASSLRNTEAFF. The DNA for the CDR3 is TGTGCCAGCAGCTTAAGGAACACTGAAGCTTTCTTT.

The chain carries TRBV7-8 and TRBJ2-7; D possibly corresponds to TRBD1 (6 bases). This CDR3 is built from 17 residues. Germline V lookup: CDR1 SGHVS, CDR2 FQNEAQ. The V and J ends lost 2 bases and 2 bases respectively, with 19 bases between them. The CDR3 coding sequence is TGTGCCAGCAGCTTATTGCTCCCTGAGGGGGTGGCCTACGAGCAGTACTTC. Its protein is CASSLLLPEGVAYEQYF.

The chain carries TRBV9 and TRBJ2-1, with TRBD2 matching over 9 bases. Germline CDR1 and CDR2: SGDLS and YYNGEE. V was clipped by 6 bases and J by 6 bases; unmatched bases: 4. CDR3 length: 13 amino acids. CDR3 coding DNA: TGTGCCAGCACCCTAGCGGGACGCAATGAGCAGTTCTTC. Its protein product is CASTLAGRNEQFF.

The chain employs TRBV3-1 (or the pseudogene TRBV3-2) and TRBJ2-2, with 7 bases that match TRBD1. The CDR3 sequence is 16 residues long. J gave up 3 bases and V 2 bases, and 6 bases lay outside the gene matches. Germline values: CDR1 LGHDT, CDR2 YNNKEL (reference sequence). For the CDR3, the DNA is TGTGCCAGCAGCCAAACCGGGACAGCCTACACCGGGGAGCTGTTTTTT. It codes for CASSQTGTAYTGELFF.

The chain uses TRBV19 and TRBJ1-5, with a possible D match to TRBD1 (6 bases). The V gene's germline CDR1 is LNHDA and CDR2 SQIVND (reference sequence). V was cut by 8 bases and J by 10 bases, with 18 bases left in between. There are 13 residues in the CDR3. The CDR3 DNA reads TGTGCCAGTGGGGGGGGCAGCCATGGTCCCCAGCATTTT. It translates to CASGGGSHGPQHF.